The sequence of this T cell receptor beta chain was determined in a study of cytomegalovirus exposure and HLA in healthy donors. General observations from the study: Some V segments could not be told apart, so they were left out, TRBV6-2 and TRBV6-3 among them. An assumption of roughly uniform sequencing depth across donors underlay the presence/absence analyses. Researchers catalogued around 150 TCR beta chains as cytomegalovirus-associated. Looking again later, the authors saw that most CMV-associated TCR beta chains seemed HLA-restricted.

This PCR relied on a set of 60 Vbeta primers and 13 Jbeta primers. The method was immunoSEQ multiplex PCR; TCRdb's version includes in-frame clones alone and lacks a portion of them. The table lists 150,000 to 200,000 clones, 60% to 80% of them singletons, with 2.5% to 3.5% in the top ten. The CDR3 has 14 amino acids. CDR1 and CDR2 from the germline V gene are GTSNPN and SVGIG (reference sequence). J was trimmed by 9 bases and V by 3 bases; bases with no gene match: 12. Comment on this clone: Its antigen remains unidentified.

The sequencing input was PBMCs. The source of this sequence is a female donor in good health and CMV-seronegative. This chain connects TRBV30 to TRBJ2-7; 9 bases map to TRBD1. CDR3 residues: CAWRNGTGPGRQYF. The CDR3 DNA is TGTGCCTGGAGAAACGGGACAGGGCCGGGTCGGCAGTACTTC.